This T cell receptor beta chain was identified during a study of CD8+ T cells in alopecia areata listed by TCRdb under 2018. About the study as a whole: Treated patients were enrolled in an open-label pilot trial of oral tofacitinib, 5 to 10 mg twice daily, for moderate-to-severe alopecia areata. Biopsies were taken from tofacitinib-treated patients at baseline and at 4 and 24 weeks of treatment, and a later scalp biopsy was taken in several of the tofacitinib-treated patients. Scalp tissue and sorted CD4+ and CD8+ peripheral blood T cells from patchy and totalis/universalis alopecia areata patients and from healthy controls were covered by human TCRbeta sequencing. Tofacitinib was administered for 6 to 18 months, and 6 months of follow-up off drug were then conducted to assess delayed response and recurrence. The study used high-throughput TCRbeta sequencing to examine T cell clonal expansion in alopecia areata, in both the C3H/HeJ mouse model and human patients. RNA was obtained with the PAXgene miRNA kit for fixed scalp, the miRNeasy kit for PBMCs, and the RNeasy kit for mouse skin. Scalp clonality was compared among normal scalp (n=4), patchy alopecia areata scalp (n=8), and alopecia totalis/universalis scalp (n=8). Amplification of TCRbeta CDR3 regions was done by immunoSEQ multiplex PCR using 35 Vbeta forward primers and 13 Jbeta reverse primers.

Receptor amplification or capture employed the immunoSEQ multiplex PCR assay. RNA was extracted from all samples and reverse transcribed into cDNA as template for TCR sequencing. First-strand cDNA was synthesized using SuperScript III with a 2:1 mix of oligo-dT and random hexamers. A synthetic immune receptor repertoire was used to assess amplification bias, and residual bias was removed computationally. In the paper's pipeline: Raw reads were preprocessed for error removal, and CDR3 was defined according to IMGT conventions as running from the conserved cysteine to phenylalanine. Clonality was computed by normalizing Shannon entropy by log2 of the number of productive unique TCRs and subtracting the result from 1. Whether each scalp clone was CD4 or CD8 was inferred by checking scalp TCRbeta sequences against the CD4 and CD8 repertoires from sorted blood. The source is immuneACCESS, and TCRdb retained only in-frame sequences with V and J called. Part of the clones is not carried over; for the studies checked, unresolved V genes explain less than half of this, and the remainder is unexplained. That table is the source of V, J and clone size, and D and trimming were worked out from the DNA. The sample contains roughly 150,000 clones, around half of them found a single time. Roughly 21% of the sample comes from the top ten.

Interpreted using the paper, the time point label stands for: baseline before oral tofacitinib. From alopecia areata patients, peripheral blood was collected along with lesional scalp punch biopsies. PBMCs were separated by density centrifugation and stained for CD3, CD4 and CD8, after which CD4+ and CD8+ T cells were sorted on a FACSAria. The paper's findings and limits, for the study overall: TCR sequences shared between patients were less clear than in mice, possibly partly because of HLA diversity in the patient population. Unlike mouse skin, which is dominated by gammadelta T cells, normal human skin has resident alphabeta T cells that are also sequenced, and this complicates analysis of the scalp TCR repertoire. Compared with normal scalp, lesional scalp, particularly in alopecia totalis/universalis, had higher clonality and more expanded CD8+ clones, which suggests antigenic drive.

This clone was observed a few times. Its antigen target is currently unknown. No base qualities exist here, and no much larger clone lies one base off it. CDR1 and CDR2, looked up from the germline V gene, are LGHNA and YSLEER. The CDR3 contains 17 residues, cysteine and phenylalanine counted. Just CDR3 DNA is preserved here, 51 bases in frame from base 1. The V end gives up 4 bases and the J end 0 bases, leaving 10 bases in the junction not matched to a gene. The sequence was obtained from a human donor with alopecia areata. The sequenced sample was CD8+ T cells sorted from blood, obtained at week 0. Here the chain combines TRBV4-3 and TRBJ2-3; TRBD1 matches 7 bases in the middle. The CDR3 protein sequence reads: CASSRLTGDYSTDTQYF. The DNA reads as follows: TGCGCCAGCAGCCGCCTTACAGGGGATTATAGCACAGATACGCAGTATTTT.